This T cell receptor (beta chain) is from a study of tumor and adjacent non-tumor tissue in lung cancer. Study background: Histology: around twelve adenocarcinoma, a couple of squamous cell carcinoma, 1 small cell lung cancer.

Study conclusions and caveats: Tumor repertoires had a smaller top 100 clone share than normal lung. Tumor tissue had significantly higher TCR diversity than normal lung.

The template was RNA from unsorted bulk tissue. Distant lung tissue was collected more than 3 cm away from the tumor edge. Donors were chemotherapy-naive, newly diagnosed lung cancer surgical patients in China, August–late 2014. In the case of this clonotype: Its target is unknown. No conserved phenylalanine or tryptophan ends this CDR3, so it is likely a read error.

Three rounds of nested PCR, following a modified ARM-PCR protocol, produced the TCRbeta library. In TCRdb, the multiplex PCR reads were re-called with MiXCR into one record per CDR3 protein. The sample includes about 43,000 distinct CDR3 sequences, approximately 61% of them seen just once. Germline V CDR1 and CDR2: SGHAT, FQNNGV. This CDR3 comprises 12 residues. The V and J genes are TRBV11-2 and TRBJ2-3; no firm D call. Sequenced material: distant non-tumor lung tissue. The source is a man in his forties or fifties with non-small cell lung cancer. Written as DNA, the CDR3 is TGTGCCAACAGCCCAACCACAGATATGCAGTATTTG. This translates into CANSPTTDMQYL.